Listed here is a single TCR beta chain. The sample originates from a study of blood T cell repertoires in COVID-19. About the research overall: Sites across the United States, Italy and Spain contributed samples from acute and convalescent COVID-19. T cells, B-cell-depleted T cells, or PBMCs supplied cDNA or gDNA.

Authors' analysis steps: Reference gene primer amplification gave nucleated cell count estimates. Assay used: immunoSEQ multiplex PCR; TCRdb lists only in-frame clones, some missing. That table supplies the V and J calls and clone size; D and trimming were determined from the DNA. The data show around 130,000 clones, more than 80% seen once. The CDR3 runs 14 residues. With V trimmed by 3 bases and J by 5 bases, 7 bases remained unmatched. In germline, CDR1 is SGHNT, CDR2 YYREEE (reference sequence). The clonotype originates from a woman over 75 with acute or convalescent COVID-19. The chain couples TRBV5-4 to TRBJ2-7; 8 bases match TRBD1. Source material: peripheral blood. DNA of the CDR3: TGTGCCAGCAGCTCCAGACAGGGGCACCACGAGCAGTACTTC. Translating it yields CASSSRQGHHEQYF.